In this sample, the clone carrying this T cell receptor (beta chain) turned up a few times. Antigen: not known. The data were taken from a study of T-cell memory formation after mild COVID-19. Study results and limitations: Shrinking CD4+ clones were chiefly CM and EM; CD8+ ones were chiefly EMRA.

TCRdb re-called the 5' RACE reads through MiXCR, storing one row per CDR3 protein. The table records roughly 380,000 distinct CDR3 sequences, 28% of them present only once. The V segment lost 3 bases and the J segment 4 bases; nucleotides outside the gene matches: 13. In germline, CDR1 is DFQATT, CDR2 SNEGSKA (reference sequence). The CDR3 spans 16 residues. Sequences were obtained from PBMCs or a T cell subset sorted from them (not recorded which). The J gene is TRBJ2-3, the V gene TRBV20-1, with 7 bases identical to TRBD2. The clonotype originates from an adult woman who had mild COVID-19 (a few samples of this study predate the infection). Cell type and time point are not known. The CDR3 DNA reads TGCAGTGCTAGTGCTCTAGCGGCCCTTACTGCAGATACGCAGTATTTT. It codes for CSASALAALTADTQYF.